This TCR beta chain derives from a study of cytomegalovirus exposure and HLA in healthy donors. As concerns this clone: Its antigen remains unidentified.

Study-level points and caveats: Later analysis identified a missense DCLRE1C variant that was linked to TCR beta V- and J-gene trimming.

PCR involved 60 Vbeta and 13 Jbeta primers. Clones were sequenced by immunoSEQ multiplex PCR, and TCRdb holds only the in-frame ones, with some missing. Of 150,000 to 200,000 clones in the sample, over 60% are singletons; the top ten hold 1.6%. V trimming: 3 bases; J trimming: 6 bases; junction bases outside the gene matches: 3. The CDR3 is 12 residues long. Germline V lookup: CDR1 SGDLS, CDR2 YYNGEE. The receptor was isolated from a woman aged 30 to 39 in good health and CMV-seronegative. The rearrangement uses TRBV9 and TRBJ2-7; 7 nucleotides align to TRBD1. Sequenced sample: PBMCs. CDR3 DNA sequence: TGTGCCAGCAGCGCTCCAGGGGGCGAGCAGTACTTC. Translated: CASSAPGGEQYF.